The rows below give T cell receptor beta chains drawn from one sample of a study of early T cells in non-severe SARS-CoV-2 infection. TCRdb ran MiXCR on the 5' RACE reads and lists one entry per CDR3 protein. The table includes fewer than 65,000 distinct CDR3 sequences, almost 9.5% detected once. The specimen sequenced was whole blood. These receptors all stem from an adult who was a healthcare worker with PCR-confirmed SARS-CoV-2 infection or an uninfected control (not recorded which). Each CDR3 is given with its conserved first and last residue. D genes are given only for firm matches. Size is stated for part of the rows, as once, few or many counts, or as a class when the clone is expanded.

clone size: .
CDR3 length: 14
D gene: TRBD2
V gene: TRBV6-6
J gene: TRBJ2-2
CDR3 protein: CASKPGGNTGELFF
CDR3 DNA: TGTGCCAGCAAGCCGGGAGGGAACACCGGGGAGCTGTTTTTT

clone size: .
CDR3 length: 14
D gene: .
V gene: TRBV12-3/TRBV12-4
J gene: TRBJ1-1
CDR3 protein: CASSFQGRDTEAFF
CDR3 DNA: TGTGCCAGCAGTTTTCAGGGTAGGGACACTGAAGCTTTCTTT

clone size: many
CDR3 length: 16
D gene: TRBD1
V gene: TRBV6-2/TRBV6-3
J gene: TRBJ2-7
CDR3 protein: CASSYNSDRGFDEQYF
CDR3 DNA: TGTGCCAGCAGTTACAATTCGGACAGGGGATTCGACGAGCAGTACTTC

clone size: many
CDR3 length: 13
D gene: .
V gene: TRBV2
J gene: TRBJ1-5
CDR3 protein: CASSYRSGEPQHF
CDR3 DNA: TGTGCCAGCAGTTACAGGTCCGGGGAGCCCCAGCATTTT

clone size: many
CDR3 length: 15
D gene: TRBD1
V gene: TRBV20-1
J gene: TRBJ1-5
CDR3 protein: CSARPQGARDQPQHF
CDR3 DNA: TGCAGTGCTAGACCACAGGGGGCGCGGGATCAGCCCCAGCATTTT

clone size: many
CDR3 length: 15
D gene: .
V gene: TRBV6-5
J gene: TRBJ2-7
CDR3 protein: CASSSTGPGANEQYF
CDR3 DNA: TGTGCCAGCAGTTCCACGGGCCCTGGAGCTAACGAGCAGTACTTC

clone size: many
CDR3 length: 13
D gene: .
V gene: TRBV29-1
J gene: TRBJ2-2
CDR3 protein: CSVQMTGAGELFF
CDR3 DNA: TGCAGCGTACAAATGACTGGCGCCGGGGAGCTGTTTTTT

clone size: many
CDR3 length: 14
D gene: TRBD2
V gene: TRBV6-2/TRBV6-3
J gene: TRBJ2-3
CDR3 protein: CASSYGLADLSGYF
CDR3 DNA: TGTGCCAGCAGTTACGGGCTAGCGGACCTCTCGGGGTATTTT

clone size: many
CDR3 length: 15
D gene: .
V gene: TRBV23-1
J gene: TRBJ2-7
CDR3 protein: CASSQSRTLIYEQYF
CDR3 DNA: TGCGCCAGCAGTCAATCTAGAACACTTATTTACGAGCAGTACTTC

clone size: many
CDR3 length: 13
D gene: TRBD1
V gene: TRBV5-6
J gene: TRBJ2-5
CDR3 protein: CASSLRGLETQYF
CDR3 DNA: TGTGCCAGCAGCTTAAGGGGGCTAGAGACCCAGTACTTC

clone size: .
CDR3 length: 13
D gene: TRBD1
V gene: TRBV5-4
J gene: TRBJ1-2
CDR3 protein: CASRRIGGNGYTF
CDR3 DNA: TGTGCCAGCAGAAGAATAGGGGGCAATGGCTACACCTTC

clone size: many
CDR3 length: 13
D gene: .
V gene: TRBV6-5
J gene: TRBJ1-1
CDR3 protein: CASTSAGGTEAFF
CDR3 DNA: TGTGCCAGCACCTCGGCAGGCGGCACTGAAGCTTTCTTT

clone size: .
CDR3 length: 17
D gene: .
V gene: TRBV14
J gene: TRBJ2-2
CDR3 protein: CASSPKQALTNTGELFF
CDR3 DNA: TGTGCCAGCAGCCCCAAGCAGGCACTAACGAACACCGGGGAGCTGTTTTTT

clone size: few
CDR3 length: 14
D gene: TRBD2
V gene: TRBV5-6
J gene: TRBJ2-7
CDR3 protein: CASSTPTSEYEQYF
CDR3 DNA: TGTGCCAGCAGCACCCCGACTAGCGAGTACGAGCAGTACTTC

clone size: many
CDR3 length: 16
D gene: TRBD2
V gene: TRBV5-1
J gene: TRBJ2-3
CDR3 protein: CASKTGTSGSTDTQYF
CDR3 DNA: TGCGCCAGCAAAACCGGGACTAGCGGGAGCACAGATACGCAGTATTTT

clone size: few
CDR3 length: 15
D gene: .
V gene: TRBV7-3
J gene: TRBJ2-6
CDR3 protein: CASSPVHSGANVLTF
CDR3 DNA: TGTGCCAGCAGCCCAGTACACTCTGGGGCCAACGTCCTGACTTTC

clone size: many
CDR3 length: 17
D gene: .
V gene: TRBV7-3
J gene: TRBJ2-2
CDR3 protein: CASSLFSSGFSTGELFF
CDR3 DNA: TGTGCCAGCAGCTTATTCAGTAGCGGCTTTAGCACCGGGGAGCTGTTTTTT

clone size: few
CDR3 length: 15
D gene: TRBD1
V gene: TRBV5-4
J gene: TRBJ2-3
CDR3 protein: CASSAGQASTDTQYF
CDR3 DNA: TGTGCCAGCAGCGCCGGACAGGCCAGCACAGATACGCAGTATTTT

clone size: .
CDR3 length: 13
D gene: .
V gene: TRBV12-3/TRBV12-4
J gene: TRBJ2-5
CDR3 protein: CATARGIQETQYF
CDR3 DNA: TGTGCCACCGCTCGGGGGATACAAGAGACCCAGTACTTC

clone size: .
CDR3 length: 16
D gene: TRBD1
V gene: TRBV7-2
J gene: TRBJ2-7
CDR3 protein: CASSMGPGQGAYEQYF
CDR3 DNA: TGTGCCAGCAGCATGGGGCCGGGACAGGGGGCCTACGAGCAGTACTTC

clone size: few
CDR3 length: 12
D gene: TRBD1
V gene: TRBV3-1
J gene: TRBJ1-4
CDR3 protein: CASGPPGGQVFF
CDR3 DNA: TGTGCCAGCGGCCCCCCAGGGGGCCAGGTGTTTTTT

clone size: .
CDR3 length: 14
D gene: .
V gene: TRBV28
J gene: TRBJ2-7
CDR3 protein: CASEQTASSYEQYF
CDR3 DNA: TGTGCCAGCGAACAGACAGCGAGCTCCTACGAGCAGTACTTC

clone size: many
CDR3 length: 14
D gene: .
V gene: TRBV5-1
J gene: TRBJ2-7
CDR3 protein: CASSLDRIVYEQYF
CDR3 DNA: TGCGCCAGCAGCTTGGACAGGATTGTCTACGAGCAGTACTTC

clone size: many
CDR3 length: 15
D gene: .
V gene: TRBV12-3/TRBV12-4
J gene: TRBJ2-7
CDR3 protein: CASNTTPDSVYEQYF
CDR3 DNA: TGTGCCAGCAACACAACCCCGGACAGTGTCTACGAGCAGTACTTC

clone size: many
CDR3 length: 16
D gene: .
V gene: TRBV11-2
J gene: TRBJ2-1
CDR3 protein: CASSLERDGRYNEQFF
CDR3 DNA: TGTGCCAGCAGCTTAGAACGGGACGGACGGTACAATGAGCAGTTCTTC

clone size: many
CDR3 length: 13
D gene: TRBD1
V gene: TRBV7-2
J gene: TRBJ1-4
CDR3 protein: CASSWDRGEKLFF
CDR3 DNA: TGTGCCAGCAGCTGGGACAGGGGTGAAAAACTGTTTTTT

clone size: .
CDR3 length: 15
D gene: TRBD1
V gene: TRBV20-1
J gene: TRBJ2-7
CDR3 protein: CSASGTGQSPYEQYF
CDR3 DNA: TGCAGTGCTAGTGGGACGGGACAGTCTCCCTACGAGCAGTACTTC

clone size: .
CDR3 length: 14
D gene: .
V gene: TRBV28
J gene: TRBJ1-1
CDR3 protein: CASSSSPRGTEAFF
CDR3 DNA: TGTGCCAGCAGTTCGAGCCCGAGGGGCACTGAAGCTTTCTTT

clone size: few
CDR3 length: 16
D gene: TRBD1
V gene: TRBV11-2
J gene: TRBJ2-7
CDR3 protein: CASSETGTGKVGKQYF
CDR3 DNA: TGTGCCAGCAGCGAAACCGGGACAGGGAAAGTGGGGAAGCAGTACTTC

clone size: many
CDR3 length: 13
D gene: .
V gene: TRBV14
J gene: TRBJ2-5
CDR3 protein: CASTRRPQETQYF
CDR3 DNA: TGTGCCAGCACAAGACGGCCGCAAGAGACCCAGTACTTC

clone size: many
CDR3 length: 23
D gene: TRBD2
V gene: TRBV13
J gene: TRBJ2-3
CDR3 protein: CASSLEPNHPILAGEDHTDTQYF
CDR3 DNA: TGTGCCAGCAGCTTAGAGCCCAATCACCCAATTCTAGCGGGGGAAGACCACACAGATACGCAGTATTTT

clone size: few
CDR3 length: 13
D gene: .
V gene: TRBV7-2
J gene: TRBJ2-2
CDR3 protein: CASSFMNTGELFF
CDR3 DNA: TGTGCCAGCAGCTTCATGAACACCGGGGAGCTGTTTTTT

clone size: many
CDR3 length: 14
D gene: .
V gene: TRBV29-1
J gene: TRBJ2-6
CDR3 protein: CSVAGDSGANVLTF
CDR3 DNA: TGCAGCGTTGCGGGGGACTCTGGGGCCAACGTCCTGACTTTC

clone size: many
CDR3 length: 14
D gene: TRBD1
V gene: TRBV6-6
J gene: TRBJ2-7
CDR3 protein: CASSRTGQTDEQYF
CDR3 DNA: TGTGCCAGCAGCCGTACGGGACAGACAGACGAGCAGTACTTC

clone size: few
CDR3 length: 14
D gene: TRBD1
V gene: TRBV5-1
J gene: TRBJ2-7
CDR3 protein: CASSFRDSRYEQYF
CDR3 DNA: TGCGCCAGCAGCTTCCGGGACAGTCGATACGAGCAGTACTTC

clone size: few
CDR3 length: 14
D gene: TRBD1
V gene: TRBV29-1
J gene: TRBJ2-5
CDR3 protein: CSVVDRGLQETQYF
CDR3 DNA: TGCAGCGTCGTCGACAGGGGCCTCCAAGAGACCCAGTACTTC

clone size: many
CDR3 length: 16
D gene: .
V gene: TRBV29-1
J gene: TRBJ1-2
CDR3 protein: CSVEDLSGPTYYGYTF
CDR3 DNA: TGCAGCGTTGAAGATCTGTCCGGACCCACCTACTATGGCTACACCTTC

clone size: .
CDR3 length: 16
D gene: TRBD1
V gene: TRBV20-1
J gene: TRBJ1-6
CDR3 protein: CSARDMGGQGSSPLHF
CDR3 DNA: TGCAGTGCTAGAGACATGGGGGGACAGGGGAGTTCACCCCTCCACTTT

clone size: many
CDR3 length: 15
D gene: TRBD1
V gene: TRBV19
J gene: TRBJ1-2
CDR3 protein: CASSTQRTGGYGYTF
CDR3 DNA: TGTGCCAGTAGTACGCAGCGGACAGGGGGCTATGGCTACACCTTC

clone size: many
CDR3 length: 14
D gene: .
V gene: TRBV28
J gene: TRBJ1-1
CDR3 protein: CASRFRGALTEAFF
CDR3 DNA: TGTGCCAGCAGATTTAGGGGGGCTCTGACTGAAGCTTTCTTT

clone size: once
CDR3 length: 16
D gene: TRBD1
V gene: TRBV20-1
J gene: TRBJ2-5
CDR3 protein: CSARDTGTGIQETQYF
CDR3 DNA: TGCAGTGCTAGAGATACCGGGACAGGCATACAAGAGACCCAGTACTTC

clone size: many
CDR3 length: 14
D gene: .
V gene: TRBV20-1
J gene: TRBJ2-5
CDR3 protein: CSATPGTFRETQYF
CDR3 DNA: TGCAGTGCTACCCCCGGGACTTTCAGAGAGACCCAGTACTTC

clone size: many
CDR3 length: 15
D gene: .
V gene: TRBV12-3/TRBV12-4
J gene: TRBJ1-1
CDR3 protein: CASTEIPVDNTEAFF
CDR3 DNA: TGTGCCAGCACCGAAATCCCGGTTGATAACACTGAAGCTTTCTTT

clone size: many
CDR3 length: 14
D gene: .
V gene: TRBV9
J gene: TRBJ1-1
CDR3 protein: CASSPRQMNTEAFF
CDR3 DNA: TGTGCCAGCAGCCCCCGACAGATGAACACTGAAGCTTTCTTT

clone size: few
CDR3 length: 15
D gene: TRBD2
V gene: TRBV20-1
J gene: TRBJ2-1
CDR3 protein: CSARGTSGVYNEQFF
CDR3 DNA: TGCAGTGCTAGAGGAACTAGCGGGGTCTACAATGAGCAGTTCTTC

clone size: many
CDR3 length: 16
D gene: .
V gene: TRBV7-9
J gene: TRBJ1-2
CDR3 protein: CASSSPTGTSFYGYTF
CDR3 DNA: TGTGCCAGCAGCTCACCCACAGGAACCAGCTTCTATGGCTACACCTTC